This TCR beta chain originates from a study of CD4 T cells in relation to SARS-CoV-2 and coronaviruses (dated by TCRdb to 2020 to 2023). Notes on the research overall: In the ViraFEST assay, PBMCs were cultured with antigen for ten to eleven days, after which TCR beta CDR3s were sequenced to identify clonal expansions specific to the antigen. Across all 12 patients in the full convalescent cohort, ages ranged from about 20 to 75 years, with a median of 38. The approximately 12 convalescent patients included 8 males and 4 females; two subjects were Hispanic. Using patient-derived lymphoblastoid cell lines, the shared crossreactive spike epitopes were mapped to their HLA restriction. The study assessed, at the TCR clonotype level, memory CD4+ T cell crossreactivity between SARS-CoV-2 and common cold coronavirus spike proteins. The Adaptive Biotechnologies TCR-sequencing kit was used for samples from three pre-COVID donors and for the naive versus memory experiments, whereas the other data were Illumina-based. A different TCR-beta assay, based on Illumina, was used to sequence expansion assays from other donors in the study.

DNA from CEF-cultured naive and memory CD4+ T cells underwent immunoSEQ TCR-beta sequencing at survey level. The authors' pipeline ran thus. During preprocessing, nonproductive sequences were discarded, as were any CDR3s that did not begin with C, did not end with F or W, or were shorter than 7 amino acids. Antigen-specific clonotypes were called with the MANAFEST web app, based on expansion relative to reference and other culture wells. A clone was considered positive if significant expansion relative to the reference culture was observed in 2 of 3 replicate wells at an FDR below 0.05. For a clone to be considered positive, significant expansion relative to all other tandem wells and an odds ratio above 5 were also required. Cultured and uncultured naive and memory CD4+ repertoires were searched for previously identified spike- and CEF-reactive CDR3s. CDR3 homology was measured as pairwise Levenshtein distance, computed with the stringdist R package after trimming three terminal residues from each end. Sourced from immuneACCESS, this table was stored by TCRdb with only in-frame sequences that have V and J called. A share of the clones is absent; for the studies checked, an unresolved V gene accounts for under half, and the remainder has no known explanation. V and J calls and clone size come straight from that table; D and trimming were deduced from the DNA. This sample has around 28,000 clones in its table, and around three quarters of those were observed once. The ten largest clones add up to 3.4% of the sample.

The investigation overall reported the following: Because no donor provided both pre-pandemic and post-infection samples, tracing the source of pre-existing responses was limited. Memory CD4+ clonotypes crossrecognizing SARS-CoV-2 and at least one common cold coronavirus spike were found in around 71% of donors. Compared with monoreactive clones, crossreactive clones had significantly weaker SARS-CoV-2-driven expansion, a result consistent with antigenic imprinting. Naive versus memory sequencing indicated that memory recall responses, rather than primary responses primed during culture, are detected by the assay. Small numbers of patients and of tested TCRs were a limitation of the study. Because the crossreactivity analysis focused on spike protein, crossreactivity against other viral proteins was not assessed.

CDR1 and CDR2, looked up from the germline V gene, are KGHSH and LQKENI. The CDR3, from cysteine to phenylalanine, totals 13 residues. Only CDR3 DNA remains: 39 bases, in frame from the first base. V is clipped by 7 bases and J by 1 base, and the sequence between their germline boundaries is 10 bases long. On this clone: There is no known antigen for this receptor. It has no much larger one-base neighbor in the sample; base qualities were not kept.

Naive and memory CD4+ T cells were separated from cryopreserved PBMCs through CD4 enrichment, which was followed by EasySep naive CD4+ T cell enrichment. For around ten days, some 95,000 sorted naive or memory CD4+ T cells were cultured together with CEF peptides and T cell-depleted PBMCs at a 1:1 ratio. In general, every peptide culture condition was set up in three replicate wells. Ficoll-Paque PLUS gradient centrifugation was used to isolate PBMCs from leukapheresis product or whole blood. The PBMCs went either fresh into the expansion assay or into cryopreservation at -140 degrees C. The QIAamp Micro DNA Kit was used to extract genomic DNA from the CD4+ T cells.

The sample taken for sequencing was memory CD4+ T cells from PBMCs, cultured in vitro. The cell subset or site label for this specimen denotes: memory (non-naive) CD4+ T cells. This TCR was recovered from an adult with COVID-19. The sequence links TRBV18 to TRBJ1-1; a tentative D match to TRBD1 spans 5 bases. The DNA sequence is TGTGCCAGCTGGCCAGGGAGGAACACTGAAGCTTTCTTT. This codes for CASWPGRNTEAFF.